Listed below are T cell receptor beta chains from one sample, sequenced in a study of T cell changes during pregnancy in multiple sclerosis. Assay used: immunoSEQ multiplex PCR; TCRdb lists only in-frame clones, some missing. The table has roughly 45,000 clones, 95% seen once. The sequences come from CD8+ T cells from peripheral blood mononuclear cells, collected in the first trimester of pregnancy. The receptors stem from a female donor with multiple sclerosis, enrolled in a pregnancy study. CDR3s include the opening cysteine and the closing phenylalanine or tryptophan. A D gene is named only where the DNA matches it firmly. Not every row has a clone size; where given, it reads once, few, many or a size class.

12,TRBD1,TRBJ1-1,TRBV29-1,NA,CSVQGARGEAFF,TGCAGCGTGCAGGGGGCGCGAGGTGAAGCTTTCTTT
18,NA,TRBJ1-1,TRBV6-1,NA,CASSEAVGGPLMNTEAFF,TGTGCCAGCAGTGAAGCCGTCGGGGGTCCTCTTATGAACACTGAAGCTTTCTTT
12,NA,TRBJ2-7,TRBV30,NA,CAWSVGTYEQYF,TGTGCCTGGAGTGTCGGGACCTACGAGCAGTACTTC
15,TRBD1,TRBJ1-1,TRBV7-3,NA,CASSPGTGRDTEAFF,TGTGCCAGCAGCCCAGGGACAGGGCGCGACACTGAAGCTTTCTTT
13,NA,TRBJ2-7,TRBV7-9,NA,CASSSDRSYEQYF,TGTGCCAGCAGCTCTGACAGGTCCTACGAGCAGTACTTC
13,NA,TRBJ2-1,TRBV9,few,CASSSNSGREQFF,TGTGCCAGCAGCTCCAACAGCGGAAGAGAGCAGTTCTTC
15,NA,TRBJ1-4,TRBV4-1,NA,CASSQGGATNEKLFF,TGCGCCAGCAGCCAAGGAGGAGCAACTAATGAAAAACTGTTTTTT
14,NA,TRBJ2-7,TRBV2,NA,CASSEGGGRDEQYF,TGTGCCAGCAGTGAAGGAGGTGGCAGGGACGAGCAGTACTTC
15,TRBD1,TRBJ1-2,TRBV14,NA,CASSQARTGVNGYTF,TGTGCCAGCAGCCAAGCTAGGACAGGGGTTAATGGCTACACCTTC
13,TRBD2,TRBJ2-1,TRBV4-2,NA,CASSPGRHNEQFF,TGTGCCAGCAGCCCCGGGAGGCACAATGAGCAGTTCTTC
15,TRBD2,TRBJ2-2,TRBV19,NA,CASTQGLAGVGELFF,TGTGCCAGTACTCAAGGACTAGCGGGAGTCGGGGAGCTGTTTTTT
20,TRBD1,TRBJ2-7,TRBV12-5,NA,CASGLVKGRHRGFPSYEQYF,TGTGCTAGTGGTTTGGTAAAGGGACGACACAGGGGTTTTCCTTCCTACGAGCAGTACTTC
15,TRBD1,TRBJ2-7,TRBV11-2,NA,CASSYGQALGNEQYF,TGTGCCAGCAGCTACGGACAGGCCCTTGGGAACGAGCAGTACTTC
13,TRBD1,TRBJ2-3,TRBV7-9,NA,CASKDRGTDTQYF,TGTGCCAGCAAAGACAGGGGCACAGATACGCAGTATTTT
16,NA,TRBJ2-1,TRBV1,few,CTSSHLLAPAYNEQFF,TGCACCAGCAGCCACCTACTAGCGCCCGCCTACAATGAGCAGTTCTTC
15,NA,TRBJ1-2,TRBV10-2,NA,CASSESNRVRNGYTF,TGCGCCAGCAGTGAGTCTAACAGGGTGAGAAATGGCTACACCTTC
15,NA,TRBJ1-2,TRBV9,NA,CASSVDFGAAYGYTF,TGTGCCAGCAGCGTAGATTTTGGGGCGGCCTATGGCTACACCTTC
16,TRBD2,TRBJ2-3,TRBV28,NA,CATTFLAGGDTDTQYF,TGTGCCACCACCTTTTTAGCGGGAGGTGACACAGATACGCAGTATTTT
14,NA,TRBJ2-7,TRBV4-3,NA,CASSSVGRGYEQYF,TGCGCCAGCAGTTCCGTGGGTAGAGGATACGAGCAGTACTTC
12,TRBD1,TRBJ1-2,TRBV9,NA,CASRQGAHGYTF,TGTGCCAGCAGGCAGGGGGCCCATGGCTACACCTTC
17,NA,TRBJ1-5,TRBV28,once,CASSLGLPDYSNQPQHF,TGTGCCAGCAGTTTAGGTTTACCAGACTATAGCAATCAGCCCCAGCATTTT
12,NA,TRBJ2-1,TRBV5-4,NA,CASSSGLHEQFF,TGTGCCAGCAGCTCCGGACTCCATGAGCAGTTCTTC
15,TRBD1,TRBJ2-7,TRBV19,NA,CASSSGQGEPYEQYF,TGTGCCAGTAGCTCCGGACAGGGAGAGCCCTACGAGCAGTACTTC
15,NA,TRBJ1-4,TRBV28,NA,CASSLPAGYNEKLFF,TGTGCCAGCAGTTTACCGGCAGGCTATAATGAAAAACTGTTTTTT
22,TRBD1,TRBJ2-6,TRBV7-6,NA,CASSPTPPDRGQWSSGANVLTF,TGTGCCAGCAGCCCCACTCCCCCCGACAGGGGGCAATGGAGCTCTGGGGCCAACGTCCTGACTTTC
14,NA,TRBJ2-7,TRBV5-1,medium-sized,CASSLGTGFYEQYF,TGCGCCAGCAGCTTGGGAACAGGGTTCTACGAGCAGTACTTC
17,TRBD1,TRBJ2-3,TRBV11-2,NA,CASSSLGQGAVKNTQYF,TGTGCCAGCAGCTCACTGGGACAGGGGGCCGTCAAAAATACGCAGTATTTT
15,NA,TRBJ2-6,TRBV6-6,NA,CASSTTGSGANVLTF,TGTGCCAGCAGTACGACTGGCTCTGGGGCCAACGTCCTGACTTTC
17,TRBD2,TRBJ2-2,TRBV5-1,NA,CASSLRKSGRNTGELFF,TGCGCCAGCAGCTTGAGAAAAAGCGGGAGGAACACCGGGGAGCTGTTTTTT
16,TRBD2,TRBJ2-2,TRBV7-6,NA,CASSLDSSGSTGELFF,TGTGCCAGCAGCTTAGACTCTAGCGGGAGCACCGGGGAGCTGTTTTTT
15,TRBD1,TRBJ1-4,TRBV19,NA,CASSSLEGANEKLFF,TGTGCCAGTAGTTCCCTGGAGGGGGCGAATGAAAAACTGTTTTTT
13,NA,TRBJ1-5,TRBV27,once,CASSLIVNQPQHF,TGTGCCAGCAGTTTGATAGTCAATCAGCCCCAGCATTTT
11,NA,TRBJ2-7,TRBV2,NA,CASRKGGEQYF,TGTGCCAGCAGAAAGGGAGGCGAGCAGTACTTC
15,NA,TRBJ1-4,TRBV28,many,CASSRFMGLKEKLFF,TGTGCCAGCAGTAGGTTTATGGGACTTAAGGAAAAACTGTTTTTT
15,TRBD1,TRBJ1-1,TRBV7-9,NA,CASSFPQTGHTEAFF,TGTGCCAGCAGCTTCCCTCAGACAGGGCACACTGAAGCTTTCTTT
14,TRBD1,TRBJ2-3,TRBV9,NA,CASSIGQGLDTQYF,TGTGCCAGCAGCATCGGACAGGGTCTAGATACGCAGTATTTT
13,NA,TRBJ2-1,TRBV19,NA,CATSSGSYNEQFF,TGTGCCACAAGTAGCGGTTCCTACAATGAGCAGTTCTTC
13,TRBD1,TRBJ2-7,TRBV7-9,NA,CASSTGVGYEQYF,TGTGCCAGCAGTACAGGGGTGGGTTACGAGCAGTACTTC
14,TRBD1,TRBJ2-3,TRBV18,NA,CATETGEGTDTQYF,TGTGCCACCGAGACAGGGGAGGGCACAGATACGCAGTATTTT
15,NA,TRBJ2-1,TRBV7-9,NA,CASSKINRVLGEQFF,TGTGCCAGCAGTAAGATTAACCGGGTATTGGGTGAGCAGTTCTTC
14,NA,TRBJ1-2,TRBV5-5,NA,CASSPPVSNYGYTF,TGTGCCAGCAGCCCCCCGGTTTCTAACTATGGCTACACCTTC
14,TRBD1,TRBJ2-1,TRBV19,NA,CASSTGTGYNEQFF,TGTGCCAGTAGTACGGGGACAGGGTACAATGAGCAGTTCTTC
13,TRBD2,TRBJ2-7,TRBV5-1,NA,CASSLVGRDEQYF,TGCGCCAGCAGCTTGGTAGGGAGGGACGAGCAGTACTTC
15,TRBD1,TRBJ2-4,TRBV11-2,NA,CASSSPEDRSNIQYF,TGTGCCAGCAGCTCTCCTGAGGACAGGTCAAACATTCAGTACTTC
13,NA,TRBJ1-1,TRBV14,few,CASSPRGNTEAFF,TGTGCCAGCAGCCCAAGGGGGAACACTGAAGCTTTCTTT